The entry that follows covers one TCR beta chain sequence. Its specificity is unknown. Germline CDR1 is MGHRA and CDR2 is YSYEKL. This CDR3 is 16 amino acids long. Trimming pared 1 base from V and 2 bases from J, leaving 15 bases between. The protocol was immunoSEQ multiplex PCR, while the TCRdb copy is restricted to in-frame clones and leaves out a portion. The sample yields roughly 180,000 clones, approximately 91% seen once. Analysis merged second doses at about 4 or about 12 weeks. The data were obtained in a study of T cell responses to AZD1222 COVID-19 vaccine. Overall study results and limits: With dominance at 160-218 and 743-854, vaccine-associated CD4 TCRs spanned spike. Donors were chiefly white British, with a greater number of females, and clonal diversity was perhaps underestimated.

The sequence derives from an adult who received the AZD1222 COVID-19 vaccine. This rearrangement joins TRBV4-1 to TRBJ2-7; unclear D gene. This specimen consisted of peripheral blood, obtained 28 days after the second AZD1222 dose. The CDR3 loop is CASSQGISAPPYEQYF. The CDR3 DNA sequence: TGCGCCAGCAGCCAAGGTATTAGTGCGCCGCCCTACGAGCAGTACTTC.